This T cell receptor (beta chain) originates from a study of stem cell transplantation in POMP-related autoinflammatory disease. On the study more broadly: Neutrophil and platelet engraftment from the graft donor was 100% through one year after transplant. Notes on the study in general: PRAID patients trended toward lower TRB diversity and higher clonality in all analyzed T-cell subsets.

The CDR3 extends over 16 amino acids. Trimming took 7 bases from V and 1 from J; bases not matched to a gene: 11. The germline V gene encodes CDR1 SQVTM and CDR2 ANQGSEA. PRAID featured immunodeficiency plus autoinflammation. Of note for this clone: What it recognizes is unknown.

Data came from immunoSEQ multiplex PCR; TCRdb stores just in-frame clones and leaves some out. The table shows about 840 clones, with 70% to 80% occurring only once. This specimen consisted of Tregs from PBMCs, obtained after stem cell transplantation. The V call is TRBV29-1, the J call TRBJ2-1; 9 bases align to TRBD2. The receptor's source is a human patient with POMP-related autoinflammation and immune dysregulation (PRAID). Some T cells may possibly be graft donor cells. CDR3 amino acids: CSALDSGSPSYNEQFF. The DNA for the CDR3 is TGCAGCGCCTTGGATAGCGGGAGTCCATCCTACAATGAGCAGTTCTTC.